This TCR beta chain was identified in a study of cytomegalovirus exposure and HLA in healthy donors. General study points: The study had only CMV serostatus as immune exposure information. The study put some 150 TCR beta chains on its list as cytomegalovirus-associated.

The CDR3 has 14 residues. Trimming took off 4 bases at V and 2 bases at J, with 11 bases between the two ends. Germline CDR1 is SGHVS and CDR2 is FQNEAQ. In this sample, this clone turned up a few times. Its antigen is not known. Donors showed nominal health when sampled, although they likely had unrecorded immune exposures. Both 60 Vbeta primers and 13 Jbeta primers went into the PCR. Some clones are missing from TCRdb's copy, which holds only in-frame ones; the method was immunoSEQ multiplex PCR. The table records 120,000 or so clones, 15% to 20% of them present only once. Sequences were obtained from PBMCs. The rearrangement links TRBV7-8 to TRBJ2-5, with D possibly matching TRBD1 (5 bases). This receptor was identified in a female donor in good health and CMV-seropositive. The CDR3 region has the DNA TGTGCCAGCAGCTCCTCGACAGTACAAGAGACCCAGTACTTC. It yields the protein CASSSSTVQETQYF.